One and the same sample provided the 32 T cell receptor beta chains below, sequenced in a study of blood T cell repertoires in COVID-19. Generated by immunoSEQ multiplex PCR, the TCRdb table keeps only in-frame clones and is missing some. The table shows approximately 99,000 clones, with 79% occurring only once. Sequences were obtained from peripheral blood. The receptor source for this set is a woman aged 80 or over with active or convalescent COVID-19.

This clone was observed a single time. The chain recombines TRBV5-1 with TRBJ2-1; TRBD2 matches 12 bases. CDR1 is SGHRS and CDR2 is YFSETQ in the germline V gene. J lost 7 bases, V lost 3 bases, and 11 bases had no gene match. This CDR3 region has 17 residues. In DNA form, the CDR3 reads TGCGCCAGCAGCTGGTCGTCTCTAGCGGGAGGGAAGAATGAGCAGTTCTTC. This encodes CASSWSSLAGGKNEQFF.

Concerning this clone itself: One end of the junction is discordant with germline, which a read error may explain. The CDR3 is CSVEGTLRRGSYNEQFF. For the CDR3, the DNA is TGCAGCGTAGAAGGGACCCTCCGGAGGGGTTCCTACAATGAGCAGTTCTTC. The chain combines TRBV29-1 with TRBJ2-1, with D maybe TRBD2 (6 bases). The CDR3 covers 17 residues. The germline V gene encodes CDR1 SQVTM and CDR2 ANQGSEA.

The rearrangement joins TRBV28 to TRBJ1-1, with 7 bases matching TRBD1. The CDR3 extends over 14 amino acids. Losses at the gene ends were 8 bases for V and 0 bases for J; bases not matched to a gene: 6. CDR1 is MDHEN, CDR2 SYDVKM, per germline. The CDR3 DNA sequence: TGTGCCAGCCAGGCCGGACAGGTGAACACTGAAGCTTTCTTT. Protein sequence: CASQAGQVNTEAFF.

The gene calls are TRBV15 and TRBJ2-7; possible D gene TRBD1, 5 bases. The CDR3 totals 13 residues. Trimming removed 5 bases from V and 6 bases from J, with 14 bases in between. Germline CDR1 is LNHNV and CDR2 is YYDKDF (reference sequence). Written as DNA, the CDR3 is TGTGCCACCAGCGCTCCTAGGGGCGTCGAGCAGTACTTC. Translating gives CATSAPRGVEQYF.

This chain uses TRBV10-3 with TRBJ1-2, with D maybe TRBD1 (6 bases). Germline CDR1 is ENHRY and CDR2 is SYGVKD. Trimming left V 6 bases short and J 3 bases short, with 14 bases between. The CDR3 covers 14 residues. CDR3 loop: CAISLQGFDYGYTF. CDR3 DNA sequence: TGTGCCATCAGCCTCCAGGGGTTCGACTATGGCTACACCTTC.

The chain combines TRBV28 with TRBJ2-7; TRBD1 agrees at 8 bases. The V gene end was trimmed by 10 bases and the J gene end by 2 bases; junction bases not matched to a gene: 13. Per the germline V gene, CDR1 is MDHEN and CDR2 is SYDVKM. The CDR3 has 15 residues. CDR3: CATESGDRNPYEQYF. For the CDR3, the DNA is TGTGCCACCGAGTCTGGGGACAGGAATCCCTACGAGCAGTACTTC.

This sequence joins TRBV29-1 and TRBJ1-3, with a possible D match to TRBD1 (5 bases). Germline assignment: CDR1 SQVTM and CDR2 ANQGSEA. The CDR3 has 12 residues. Deletions cut 7 bases from V and 6 bases from J, with 13 bases between. CDR3 in DNA: TGCAGCGGACAAGGGGCCGAAAACACCATATATTTT. Amino acid sequence: CSGQGAENTIYF.

This clone was picked up a small number of times. The V gene is TRBV6-5, the J gene TRBJ1-2, with 11 bases matching TRBD1. The CDR3 extends over 13 amino acids. V gave up 6 bases and J gave up 7 bases; unmatched junction bases: 4. Per the germline V gene, CDR1 is MNHEY and CDR2 is SVGAGI. The CDR3 DNA reads TGTGCCAGCAGCTTCGGACAGGGGGCTGGCTACACCTTC. This encodes CASSFGQGAGYTF.

In DNA, the CDR3 is TGTGCCAGCAGTGAGTCTCGGTACGAGCAGTACTTC. Encoded protein: CASSESRYEQYF. The rearrangement joins TRBV2 to TRBJ2-7; D is undetermined. Trimming cost V 3 bases and J 4 bases, with 7 bases left between them. The CDR3 contains 12 residues. Looked up from germline, CDR1 is SNHLY and CDR2 is FYNNEI.

This clone was counted a single time. The V gene is TRBV6-6, the J gene TRBJ2-7, with a possible D match to TRBD1 (5 bases). The CDR3 has 12 amino acids. The germline V and J ends were trimmed by 6 bases and 4 bases, with 10 bases remaining between them. Germline V lookup: CDR1 MNHNY, CDR2 SVGAGI (reference sequence). CDR3 region: CASRTQGYEQYF. In DNA form, the CDR3 reads TGTGCCAGCAGGACCCAGGGTTACGAGCAGTACTTC.

The chain uses TRBV6-5 and TRBJ2-5; 12 nucleotides agree with TRBD2. V dropped 6 bases and J dropped 6; count of bases not matched to a gene: 8. From germline, CDR1 is MNHEY and CDR2 SVGAGI. The CDR3 is made up of 15 amino acids. This CDR3 reads CASSPTSGSLQTQYF. The CDR3 bases are TGTGCCAGCAGCCCGACTAGCGGGAGCTTGCAGACCCAGTACTTC.

The rearrangement links TRBV19 to TRBJ2-6; 8 bases line up with TRBD2. This CDR3 spans 16 amino acids. Germline V gene sequence: CDR1 LNHDA, CDR2 SQIVND (reference sequence). V dropped 6 bases and J dropped 0; count of bases not matched to a gene: 4. The CDR3 coding sequence is TGTGCCAGTAGAGCGGGAGCTTTCTCTGGGGCCAACGTCCTGACTTTC. Protein: CASRAGAFSGANVLTF.

The V call is TRBV24-1, the J call TRBJ2-7; 8 bases match TRBD1. The CDR3 is 13 residues long. Per the germline V gene, CDR1 is KGHDR and CDR2 is SFDVKD. With 4 bases clipped from V and 9 bases from J, the junction kept 7 bases outside the gene matches. The CDR3 nucleotides are TGTGCCACCAGTGAAAGGGGAGACAGGGGGCAGTACTTC. Its protein is CATSERGDRGQYF.

The chain has TRBV29-1 and TRBJ2-1; D perhaps matches TRBD2 (6 bases). The V end lost 3 bases, the J end lost 4 bases, and 13 bases lay between the germline ends. Germline V gives CDR1 SQVTM, CDR2 ANQGSEA. The CDR3 is 14 residues long. The CDR3 here is CSVDGRDLYNEQFF. CDR3 nucleotides: TGCAGCGTTGATGGGCGGGACCTATACAATGAGCAGTTCTTC.

This clone was counted a few times. The gene calls are TRBV5-4 and TRBJ1-2; maybe TRBD1 (6 bases). The CDR3 is made up of 15 amino acids. V lost 3 bases, J lost 3 bases, and 15 bases lay in between. Germline CDR1 is SGHNT and CDR2 is YYREEE (reference sequence). CDR3 DNA sequence: TGTGCCAGCAGCTGGACAACAGGGCGCGACTATGGCTACACCTTC. Translation gives CASSWTTGRDYGYTF.

The rearrangement links TRBV3-1 (or the pseudogene TRBV3-2) to TRBJ2-1, with D tentatively TRBD1 (6 bases). The CDR3 is made up of 13 amino acids. Per the germline V gene, CDR1 is LGHDT and CDR2 is YNNKEL (reference sequence). Trimming took off 4 bases at V and 8 bases at J, with 12 bases between the two ends. The CDR3 nucleotides are TGTGCCAGCAGCCCATCACAGGGCTATGAGCAGTTCTTC. This encodes CASSPSQGYEQFF.

As for this clone: The identical CDR3 is also encoded by other nucleotide sequences in the sample. The CDR3 DNA reads TGTGCCAGCAGCTTAGGGACTGATGGCTACACCTTC. This translates into CASSLGTDGYTF. The rearrangement joins TRBV7-9 to TRBJ1-2; no clear D. This CDR3 has 12 amino acids. Germline CDR1 and CDR2: SEHNR and FQNEAQ (reference sequence). V was cut by 1 base and J by 6 bases, with 6 bases left in between.

The V and J genes are TRBV19 and TRBJ2-5; possible D gene TRBD2, 5 bases. Trimming took off 5 bases at V and 5 bases at J, with 12 bases between the two ends. The CDR3 loop spans 13 amino acids. Germline lookup yields CDR1 LNHDA and CDR2 SQIVND (reference sequence). The CDR3 sequence: CASSDQVAETQYF. The CDR3 DNA reads as TGTGCCAGTAGTGATCAGGTAGCGGAGACCCAGTACTTC.

This clone was detected once. This rearrangement joins TRBV7-2 to TRBJ2-3; 7 bases are shared with TRBD2. Germline loops: CDR1 SGHTA, CDR2 FQGNSA. V shed 2 bases and J 0 bases; nucleotides not matched to a gene: 14. This CDR3 is 19 amino acids long. As DNA, the CDR3 is TGTGCCAGCAGCTTAATATCGGGGTCCAGCGGGGCTAGCACAGATACGCAGTATTTT. It is translated as CASSLISGSSGASTDTQYF.

The V call is TRBV18, the J call TRBJ2-3; D is unclear. This CDR3 region has 12 residues. Germline CDR1 KGHSH, CDR2 LQKENI. V was cut by 4 bases and J by 4 bases, with 6 bases left in between. CDR3 region: CASSLGADTQYF. CDR3 in DNA: TGTGCCAGCTCACTAGGAGCAGATACGCAGTATTTT.

The chain couples TRBV7-2 to TRBJ2-3; 9 bases match TRBD1. This CDR3 is built from 16 residues. Germline CDR1 SGHTA, CDR2 FQGNSA. The ends lost 4 bases at V and 3 bases at J; junction bases unmatched: 8. This chain's CDR3 is CASSSKDRGGTDTQYF. The CDR3 bases are TGTGCCAGCAGCTCTAAAGACAGGGGGGGGACAGATACGCAGTATTTT.

This clone was picked up one time. The rearrangement uses TRBV12-3 or TRBV12-4 and TRBJ1-6, with a weak D call TRBD1 (5 bases). Trimming took off 4 bases at V and 7 bases at J, with 8 bases between the two ends. There are 13 residues in the CDR3. CDR3 sequence: CASSSGINSPLHF. Written as DNA, the CDR3 is TGTGCCAGCAGTTCAGGGATAAATTCACCCCTCCACTTT.

The chain uses TRBV18 and TRBJ2-7; 11 positions match TRBD1. CDR1 KGHSH and CDR2 LQKENI come from the germline V gene. CDR3 size: 19 residues. V was clipped by 4 bases and J by 2 bases; unmatched bases: 16. The CDR3: CASSLINAAGTGGTYEQYF. The CDR3 region has the DNA TGTGCCAGCTCACTCATTAATGCCGCAGGGACAGGGGGGACCTACGAGCAGTACTTC.

The V gene is TRBV7-8, the J gene TRBJ2-5; 9 nucleotides match TRBD1. Germline CDR1 is SGHVS and CDR2 is FQNEAQ. The CDR3 has 15 amino acids. V lost 4 bases, J lost 5 bases, and 8 bases stayed unmatched. Written as DNA, the CDR3 is TGTGCCAGCAGCTCGGGACAGGGAGATTACGAGACCCAGTACTTC. It is translated as CASSSGQGDYETQYF.

Turning to this clone: Relative to the germline gene, one junction end is altered; a read error may explain this. This chain joins TRBV5-1 and TRBJ2-2; maybe TRBD1 (7 bases). The germline CDR1 and CDR2 sequences are SGHRS and YFSETQ. This CDR3 is built from 15 residues. The DNA of the CDR3 is TGTGCCAGCAGCTCAACCGCAGGGGGGACCGGGGAGCTGTTTTTT. Translated: CASSSTAGGTGELFF.

This clone appeared a few times. The chain carries TRBV7-2 and TRBJ1-1; no clear D. This CDR3 has 13 residues. CDR1 is SGHTA, CDR2 FQGNSA, per germline. Trimming took off 3 bases at V and 0 bases at J, with 5 bases between the two ends. The CDR3 sequence is CASSFSVNTEAFF. The CDR3 bases are TGTGCCAGCAGCTTTTCGGTGAACACTGAAGCTTTCTTT.

The V and J genes are TRBV7-3 and TRBJ2-2; 8 bases line up with TRBD1. This CDR3 is 15 amino acids long. The germline gives CDR1 SGHTA, CDR2 FQGTGA. With 5 bases clipped from V and 3 bases from J, the junction kept 5 bases outside the gene matches. CDR3 protein: CASSMTGADTGELFF. CDR3 DNA sequence: TGTGCCAGCAGCATGACAGGGGCGGACACCGGGGAGCTGTTTTTT.

The J gene is TRBJ2-2, the V gene TRBV7-3; D is ambiguous. Germline V gene sequence: CDR1 SGHTA, CDR2 FQGTGA. The V gene lost 4 bases and the J gene lost 1 base, with 16 bases spanning the gap. The CDR3 totals 17 residues. The CDR3 bases are TGTGCCAGCAGCTCATTATCCCAGATCCAGAACACCGGGGAGCTGTTTTTT. Translating gives CASSSLSQIQNTGELFF.

The genes are TRBV27 and TRBJ2-7; 9 bases line up with TRBD2. This CDR3 contains 14 residues. V lost 4 bases and J lost 9; bases outside the gene matches: 10. Looked up from germline, CDR1 is MNHEY and CDR2 is SMNVEV (reference sequence). The CDR3 loop is CASSSGTSIGGQYF. CDR3 nucleotides: TGTGCCAGCAGTTCCGGGACTAGCATAGGGGGGCAGTACTTC.

The chain uses TRBV18 and TRBJ1-1, with D uncertain. Trimming took off 3 bases at V and 1 base at J, with 6 bases between the two ends. From germline, CDR1 is KGHSH and CDR2 LQKENI. This CDR3 is 13 amino acids long. CDR3 coding DNA: TGTGCCAGCTCACCGTCGGGGAACACTGAAGCTTTCTTT. This gives the protein CASSPSGNTEAFF.

Regarding this clone: The junction does not match germline at one end; this may be a read error. The V and J genes are TRBV5-1 and TRBJ2-1; possibly TRBD1 for D (5 bases). Germline lookup yields CDR1 SGHRS and CDR2 YFSETQ. This CDR3 spans 15 amino acids. The CDR3 loop reads CASSSTGSSYNEQFF. The CDR3 DNA reads TGTGCCAGCAGCTCAACAGGATCCTCCTACAATGAGCAGTTCTTC.

The gene calls are TRBV28 and TRBJ1-4; no firm D call. The CDR3 runs 16 residues. Germline CDR1 reads MDHEN; CDR2 reads SYDVKM. Trimming shortened V by 2 bases and J by 4 bases, and 14 bases separated the two germline ends. DNA of the CDR3: TGTGCCAGCAGTTTAGAGGGTCCGGCAGTTAATGAAAAACTGTTTTTT. This encodes CASSLEGPAVNEKLFF.